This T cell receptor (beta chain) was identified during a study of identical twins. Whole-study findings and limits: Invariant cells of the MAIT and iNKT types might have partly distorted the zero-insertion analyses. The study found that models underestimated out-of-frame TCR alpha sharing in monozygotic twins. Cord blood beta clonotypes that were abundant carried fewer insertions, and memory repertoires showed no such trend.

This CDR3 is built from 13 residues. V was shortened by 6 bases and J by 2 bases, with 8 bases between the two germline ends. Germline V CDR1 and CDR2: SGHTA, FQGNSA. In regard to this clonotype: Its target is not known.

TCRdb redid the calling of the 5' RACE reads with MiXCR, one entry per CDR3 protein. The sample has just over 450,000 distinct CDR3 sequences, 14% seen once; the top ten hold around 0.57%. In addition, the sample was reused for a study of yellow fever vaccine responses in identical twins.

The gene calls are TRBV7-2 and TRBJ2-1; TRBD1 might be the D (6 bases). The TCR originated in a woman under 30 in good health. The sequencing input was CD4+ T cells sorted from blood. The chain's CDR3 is CASRKGAYNEQFF. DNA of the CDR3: TGTGCCAGCAGGAAGGGGGCCTACAATGAGCAGTTCTTC.